The T cell receptor beta chain under discussion was sequenced for a study of T cells in Graves' hyperthyroidism and ophthalmopathy. Study summary: Pretreatment peripheral blood was obtained at initial diagnosis. Whole-study findings and limits: Ophthalmopathy and stable hyperthyroidism were told apart by a 13 V-J model.

Germline CDR1 reads SNHLY; CDR2 reads FYNNEI. This CDR3 region has 15 residues. With 7 bases removed from V and 6 bases from J, the gap between germline ends came to 20 bases. Using RNA transcripts as the source, TCR beta CDR3 regions were amplified. Researchers ran a first-round RT-PCR on the TCR CDR3 using the HTBI primer set. TCRdb ran MiXCR on the multiplex PCR reads and lists one entry per CDR3 protein. Of 280,000 or so distinct CDR3 sequences listed, roughly 15% were seen once; the top ten hold about 33%. Of note for this clonotype: Its antigen is unknown.

The study based diagnoses on clinical symptoms, serum thyroxine and TRAb, thyroid ultrasound and orbital computed tomography. This sequence originates from a woman aged 45 to 65 with Graves' hyperthyroidism that later progressed to Graves' ophthalmopathy. The J gene is TRBJ2-3, the V gene TRBV2; perhaps TRBD1 as D (6 bases). Sequencing was carried out using blood. This CDR3 reads CASTQSPAQGDTQYF. The CDR3 DNA follows: TGTGCCAGCACCCAGAGCCCGGCCCAGGGGGATACGCAGTATTTT.